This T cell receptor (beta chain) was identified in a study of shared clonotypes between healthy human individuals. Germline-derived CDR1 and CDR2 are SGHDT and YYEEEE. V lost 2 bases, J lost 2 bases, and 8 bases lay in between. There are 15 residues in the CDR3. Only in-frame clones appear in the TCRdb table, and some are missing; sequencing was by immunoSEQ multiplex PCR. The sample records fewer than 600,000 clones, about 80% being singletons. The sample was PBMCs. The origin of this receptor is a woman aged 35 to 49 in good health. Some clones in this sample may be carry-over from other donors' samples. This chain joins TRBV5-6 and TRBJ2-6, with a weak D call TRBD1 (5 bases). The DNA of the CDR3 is TGTGCCAGCAGCTTTCAGGGAACTGGGGCCAACGTCCTGACTTTC. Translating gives CASSFQGTGANVLTF.